This T cell receptor (beta chain) was sequenced during a study of OX40 agonist ivuxolimab in advanced cancers. This clone came up a few times. V dropped 2 bases and J dropped 11 bases, with 12 bases sitting between them. The CDR3 covers 12 residues. Germline CDR1 MRHNA, CDR2 SNTAGT. Sequenced by immunoSEQ multiplex PCR; TCRdb stores in-frame clones only, minus some. Of about 35,000 clones listed, 65% to 75% are singletons. The material was CD4+ or CD8+ T cells sorted from blood, obtained in a trial of the OX40 agonist ivuxolimab. The sequence was obtained from an adult with an advanced solid tumor such as melanoma, head and neck, liver or kidney cancer. V gene TRBV6-4 combines with J gene TRBJ1-1; D gene ambiguous. The CDR3 nucleotides read TGTGCCAGCAGTGACCCGAGGGCGGGGGCTTTCTTT. It yields the protein CASSDPRAGAFF.